The present TCR beta chain was sequenced within a study of T cell repertoires in cytomegalovirus infection. At the level of the study: It was recently identified HLA-C-restricted and well-studied HLA-B-restricted CMV epitopes that the study used. Public TCR beta signatures indicated both CMV infection and matching HLA type.

TCRdb re-called the reads with MiXCR, one entry per CDR3 protein. In the table there are about 830,000 distinct CDR3 sequences, approximately 29% of which are singletons. With regard to this clonotype: As yet, its antigen is unknown.

CDR3 length: 16 residues. V lost 5 bases, J lost 5 bases, and 8 bases stayed unmatched. In germline, CDR1 is MNHEY, CDR2 SMNVEV (reference sequence). General study findings and limits: Ex vivo, HLA-C-restricted CMV-specific TCR beta clonotypes prevailed over the rest of the response. Adding up the frequency of public TCR beta families identified people who carried CMV plus the relevant HLA.

This specimen was cultured CD8+ T cells from PBMCs, taken from culture after CMV antigen stimulation. The origin of this receptor is a human donor in good health (CMV status not recorded). Some clones in this sample may be carry-over from other donors' samples. This chain connects TRBV27 to TRBJ1-5; 11 nucleotides match TRBD1. CDR3 region: CASSTGTGGVYQPQHF. The DNA of the CDR3 is TGTGCCAGCAGTACCGGGACAGGGGGTGTCTATCAGCCCCAGCATTTT.